Listed below are T cell receptor beta chains from one sample, sequenced in a study of blood T cells in healthy people across ages. One entry per CDR3 protein results from TCRdb running MiXCR on the 5' RACE reads. This sample has more than 750,000 distinct CDR3 sequences, with 25% to 35% found just once. These sequences were also reported in another study, on T cells of mothers and their children.

The sequencing sample was made of blood. These receptor sequences come from a middle-aged woman in good health. The CDR3 runs from the conserved cysteine through the conserved F or W. Each record gives: V gene, J gene, CDR3 protein.

V gene: TRBV27; J gene: TRBJ1-1; CDR3 protein: CASRTYSAEAFF
V gene: TRBV6-2/TRBV6-3; J gene: TRBJ2-7; CDR3 protein: CASSSSGVPLEQYF
V gene: TRBV12-3/TRBV12-4; J gene: TRBJ1-5; CDR3 protein: CASRKTEYQPQHF
V gene: TRBV5-1; J gene: TRBJ2-5; CDR3 protein: CASSLGSTGSWETQYF
V gene: TRBV18; J gene: TRBJ1-1; CDR3 protein: CASSPFGQAENTEAFF
V gene: TRBV5-6; J gene: TRBJ2-1; CDR3 protein: CPSSLPGPYNEQFF
V gene: TRBV6-5; J gene: TRBJ1-2; CDR3 protein: CASTGDVAAYGYTF
V gene: TRBV9; J gene: TRBJ1-1; CDR3 protein: CASSPGTGGRNTEAFF
V gene: TRBV4-1; J gene: TRBJ1-1; CDR3 protein: CASSPKSGGGVGTEAFF
V gene: TRBV12-3/TRBV12-4; J gene: TRBJ2-7; CDR3 protein: CASSLTYPGQGYEQYF
V gene: TRBV7-9; J gene: TRBJ2-3; CDR3 protein: CASSLGQGRSWTDAQYF
V gene: TRBV10-3; J gene: TRBJ2-7; CDR3 protein: CATEGTGVGYEQYF
V gene: TRBV20-1; J gene: TRBJ2-7; CDR3 protein: CSASTAHYEQYF
V gene: TRBV29-1; J gene: TRBJ1-2; CDR3 protein: CSAPGAGQGAIPSLYGYTF
V gene: TRBV6-1; J gene: TRBJ2-7; CDR3 protein: CASSDGDTLEQYF
V gene: TRBV7-9; J gene: TRBJ2-5; CDR3 protein: CASSFPSSGGKETQYF
V gene: TRBV27; J gene: TRBJ1-2; CDR3 protein: CASSYTQGNYGYTF
V gene: TRBV20-1; J gene: TRBJ2-1; CDR3 protein: CSAREVAGLINEQFF
V gene: TRBV7-2; J gene: TRBJ1-1; CDR3 protein: CASSSQTGGVTEAFF
V gene: TRBV6-5; J gene: TRBJ2-7; CDR3 protein: CAGSWGTLYEQYF